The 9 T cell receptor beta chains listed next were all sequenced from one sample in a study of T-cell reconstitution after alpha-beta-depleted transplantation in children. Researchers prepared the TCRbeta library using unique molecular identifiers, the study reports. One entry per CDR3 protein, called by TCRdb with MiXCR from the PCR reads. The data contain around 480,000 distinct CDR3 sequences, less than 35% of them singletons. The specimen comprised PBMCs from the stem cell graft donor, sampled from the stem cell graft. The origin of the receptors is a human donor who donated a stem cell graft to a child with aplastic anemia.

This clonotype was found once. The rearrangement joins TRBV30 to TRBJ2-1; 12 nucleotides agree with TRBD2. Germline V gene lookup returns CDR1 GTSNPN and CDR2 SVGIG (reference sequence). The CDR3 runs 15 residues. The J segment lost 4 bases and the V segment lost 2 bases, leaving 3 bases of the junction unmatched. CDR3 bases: TGTGCCTGGAGTCCCGGACTAGCGGGATACAATGAGCAGTTCTTC. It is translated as CAWSPGLAGYNEQFF.

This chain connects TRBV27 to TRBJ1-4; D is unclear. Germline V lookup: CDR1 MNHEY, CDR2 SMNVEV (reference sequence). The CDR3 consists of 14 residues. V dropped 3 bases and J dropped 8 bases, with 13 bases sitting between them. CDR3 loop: CASSLGGIAEKLFF. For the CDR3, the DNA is TGTGCCAGCAGTTTGGGCGGAATTGCGGAAAAACTGTTTTTT.

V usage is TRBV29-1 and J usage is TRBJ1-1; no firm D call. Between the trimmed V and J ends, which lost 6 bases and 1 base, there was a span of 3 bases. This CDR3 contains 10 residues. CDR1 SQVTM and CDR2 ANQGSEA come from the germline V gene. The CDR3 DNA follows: TGCAGCGTGACGAACACTGAAGCTTTCTTT. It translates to CSVTNTEAFF. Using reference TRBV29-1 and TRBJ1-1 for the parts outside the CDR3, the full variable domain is SAVISQKPSRDICQRGTSLTIQCQVDSQVTMMFWYRQQPGQSLTLIATANQGSEATYESGFVIDKFPISRPNLTFSTLTVSNMSPEDSSIYLCSVTNTEAFFGQGTRLTVV.

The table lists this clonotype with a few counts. The CDR3 DNA sequence: TGTGCCAGCCAGCGGGAGGGGAGCTCCTACAATGAGCAGTTCTTC. As protein: CASQREGSSYNEQFF. V is TRBV6-2 or TRBV6-3 and J is TRBJ2-1; 10 bases line up with TRBD2. The germline V gene has CDR1 MNHEY and CDR2 SVGEGT. Losses at the gene ends were 8 bases for V and 0 bases for J; bases not matched to a gene: 4. The CDR3 is made up of 15 amino acids.

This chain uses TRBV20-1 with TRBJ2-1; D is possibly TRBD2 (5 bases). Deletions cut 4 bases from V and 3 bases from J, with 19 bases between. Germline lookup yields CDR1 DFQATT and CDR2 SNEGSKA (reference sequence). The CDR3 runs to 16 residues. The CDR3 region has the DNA TGCAGTGCTACCAGATTAGGGAGCGGAAACTACAATGAGCAGTTCTTC. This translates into CSATRLGSGNYNEQFF.

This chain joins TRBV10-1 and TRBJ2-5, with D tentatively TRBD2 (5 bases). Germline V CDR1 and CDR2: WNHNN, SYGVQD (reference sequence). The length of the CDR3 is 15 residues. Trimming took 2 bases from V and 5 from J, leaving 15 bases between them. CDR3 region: CASSEGTEAWETQYF. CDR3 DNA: TGCGCCAGCAGTGAGGGAACGGAGGCCTGGGAGACCCAGTACTTC.

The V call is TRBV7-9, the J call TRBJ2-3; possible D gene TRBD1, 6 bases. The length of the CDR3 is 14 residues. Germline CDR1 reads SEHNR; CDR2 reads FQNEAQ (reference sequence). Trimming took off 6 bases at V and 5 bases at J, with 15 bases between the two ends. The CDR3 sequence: CASRVSTGLDTQYF. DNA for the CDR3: TGTGCCAGCAGGGTGTCAACAGGGTTAGATACGCAGTATTTT.

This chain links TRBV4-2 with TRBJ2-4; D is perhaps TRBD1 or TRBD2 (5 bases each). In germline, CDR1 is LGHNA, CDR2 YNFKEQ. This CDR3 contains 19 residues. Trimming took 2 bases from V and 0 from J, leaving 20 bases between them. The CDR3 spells CASSQPVSGTSLAKNIQYF. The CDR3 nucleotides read TGTGCCAGCAGCCAACCTGTCTCCGGGACCTCTCTAGCCAAAAACATTCAGTACTTC.

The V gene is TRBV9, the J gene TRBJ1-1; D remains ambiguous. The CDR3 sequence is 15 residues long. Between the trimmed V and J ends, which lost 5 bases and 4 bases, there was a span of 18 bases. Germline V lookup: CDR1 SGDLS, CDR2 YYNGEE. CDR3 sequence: CASSLAVVSVTEAFF. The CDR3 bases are TGTGCCAGCAGTTTAGCAGTAGTCTCGGTCACTGAAGCTTTCTTT. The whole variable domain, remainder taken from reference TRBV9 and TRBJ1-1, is DSGVTQTPKHLITATGQRVTLRCSPRSGDLSVYWYQQSLDQGLQFLIQYYNGEERAKGNILERFSAQQFPDLHSELNLSSLELGDSALYFCASSLAVVSVTEAFFGQGTRLTVV.